These 28 T cell receptor beta chains were all obtained from the same sample, sequenced in a study of blood T cell repertoires in COVID-19 (dated by TCRdb to 2018 to 2020). Libraries were made using the immunoSEQ multiplex PCR assay. What TCRdb holds here is the immuneACCESS table cut down to in-frame rearrangements. Part of the clones is not present; checked against another copy, under half of the missing clones reflect an unresolved V gene, and the others are unexplained. This sample is represented by 200,000 to 300,000 clones; about four fifths of them were singletons. The ten largest clonotypes hold 8.9% of the sample. The material sequenced was peripheral blood. The receptors come from a man older than 75 with acute or convalescent COVID-19.

The genes are TRBV7-2 and TRBJ2-7, with TRBD2 matching 7 bases. In germline, CDR1 is SGHTA, CDR2 FQGNSA. The CDR3 consists of 15 residues. The V gene end was trimmed by 5 bases and the J gene end by 7 bases; junction bases not matched to a gene: 14. The CDR3 DNA reads as TGTGCCAGCAGCCTCTCGGCGGGATCGCGGGGGGAGCAGTACTTC. Encoded protein: CASSLSAGSRGEQYF.

This chain connects TRBV6-5 to TRBJ2-5; 8 bases align to TRBD1. Germline trimming cut 4 bases from V and 4 bases from J; bases unmatched to any gene: 8. Germline lookup yields CDR1 MNHEY and CDR2 SVGAGI. CDR3 size: 15 residues. The CDR3 region has the DNA TGTGCCAGCAGTTGGGGACAGGCGTCGGCAGAGACCCAGTACTTC. It specifies CASSWGQASAETQYF.

The rearrangement links TRBV5-1 to TRBJ2-2, with 8 bases that match TRBD1. CDR1 and CDR2 from the germline V gene are SGHRS and YFSETQ. CDR3 length: 13 residues. V dropped 7 bases and J dropped 4; count of bases not matched to a gene: 3. CDR3 nucleotides: TGCGCCAGCCACACAGGGGGCACCGGGGAGCTGTTTTTT. Translating gives CASHTGGTGELFF.

This chain joins TRBV6-5 and TRBJ1-2; 7 positions match TRBD1. The V gene end was trimmed by 6 bases and the J gene end by 2 bases; junction bases not matched to a gene: 9. This CDR3 comprises 15 residues. CDR1 and CDR2 (germline): MNHEY, SVGAGI. The CDR3 is CASRGTGAKNYGYTF. Here the CDR3 DNA reads TGTGCCAGCAGGGGAACAGGGGCCAAAAACTATGGCTACACCTTC.

This clone was seen a handful of times. The V gene is TRBV5-1, the J gene TRBJ1-1; maybe TRBD1 (5 bases). V lost 0 bases and J lost 2, with 8 bases in between. Looked up from germline, CDR1 is SGHRS and CDR2 is YFSETQ. The CDR3 is made up of 14 amino acids. CDR3 protein: CASSLGTINTEAFF. DNA of the CDR3: TGCGCCAGCAGCTTGGGGACAATTAACACTGAAGCTTTCTTT.

This clone was observed a few times. The chain uses TRBV18 and TRBJ1-5; D is uncertain. The CDR3 length is 15 residues. Trimming pared 3 bases from V and 4 bases from J, leaving 13 bases between. CDR1 KGHSH and CDR2 LQKENI come from the germline V gene. In DNA, the CDR3 is TGTGCCAGCTCACCCGCGGGCCGGGGAAATCAGCCCCAGCATTTT. Translating gives CASSPAGRGNQPQHF.

The CDR3 loop is CASRLDREDRQPQHF. The CDR3 coding sequence is TGTGCCAGCCGCCTGGACAGGGAAGACCGTCAGCCCCAGCATTTT. This chain joins TRBV6-4 and TRBJ1-5, with TRBD1 matching over 8 bases. The V gene's germline CDR1 is MRHNA and CDR2 SNTAGT. Losses at the gene ends were 8 bases for V and 6 bases for J; bases not matched to a gene: 12. CDR3 size: 15 residues.

The rearrangement uses TRBV28 and TRBJ1-6, with 8 bases fitting TRBD1. V was pared by 4 bases and J by 10 bases, with 9 bases of the junction left unmatched. Germline V lookup: CDR1 MDHEN, CDR2 SYDVKM. The CDR3 contains 15 residues. As DNA, the CDR3 is TGTGCCAGCAGTTCCCACGGGACAGGCAAATCACCCCTCCACTTT. It is translated as CASSSHGTGKSPLHF.

This clone was detected only a few times. This chain connects TRBV12-5 to TRBJ2-7, with 8 bases matching TRBD1. V trimming: 7 bases; J trimming: 4 bases; junction bases outside the gene matches: 12. CDR3 size: 15 residues. Germline V gene data show CDR1 as LGHNT and CDR2 as FRNRAP. The CDR3 is CASDGPRTGMYEQYF. The CDR3 DNA follows: TGTGCTAGTGACGGCCCTCGGACAGGGATGTACGAGCAGTACTTC. Drawing the rest from reference TRBV12-5 and TRBJ2-7, the complete variable domain is DARVTQTPRHKVTEMGQEVTMRCQPILGHNTVFWYRQTMMQGLELLAYFRNRAPLDDSGMPKDRFSAEMPDATLATLKIQPSEPRDSAVYFCASDGPRTGMYEQYFGPGTRLTVT.

V is TRBV6-5 and J is TRBJ2-2; 7 bases fit TRBD1. After removal of 6 bases from V and 1 base from J, the junction contained 2 bases not matched to a gene. The CDR3 runs 14 residues. Germline CDR1 is MNHEY and CDR2 is SVGAGI. CDR3 coding DNA: TGTGCCAGCAGAAGGACAGGGAACACCGGGGAGCTGTTTTTT. Protein sequence: CASRRTGNTGELFF.

V and J are TRBV19 and TRBJ1-1; perhaps TRBD1 as D (5 bases). The CDR3 loop spans 18 amino acids. In germline, CDR1 is LNHDA, CDR2 SQIVND (reference sequence). The V end was cut by 7 bases, the J end by 1 base, with 25 bases between. CDR3 sequence: CASIPSPGLRRRNTEAFF. The DNA of the CDR3 is TGTGCCAGTATTCCTTCCCCGGGACTCCGGAGAAGGAACACTGAAGCTTTCTTT.

J is TRBJ1-1 and V is TRBV28; possibly TRBD1 for D (6 bases). Between the trimmed V and J ends, which lost 10 bases and 0 bases, there was a span of 12 bases. Germline CDR1 is MDHEN and CDR2 is SYDVKM. The CDR3 loop spans 13 amino acids. CDR3 amino acids: CAISDSLNTEAFF. The CDR3 coding sequence is TGTGCCATTTCGGACAGTTTGAACACTGAAGCTTTCTTT.

The rearrangement links TRBV7-9 to TRBJ2-3; weak D call: TRBD2 (5 bases). The ends were cut back, 4 bases at V and 2 bases at J, with 13 bases in the middle. The CDR3 loop spans 15 amino acids. CDR1 and CDR2 (germline): SEHNR, FQNEAQ (reference sequence). DNA for the CDR3: TGTGCCAGCAGCTCGCTATGGAGGCACACAGATACGCAGTATTTT. This sequence encodes CASSSLWRHTDTQYF.

This clone was recorded a few times. V and J are TRBV9 and TRBJ1-4; 7 bases are shared with TRBD1. J was trimmed by 5 bases and V by 2 bases; bases with no gene match: 9. The length of the CDR3 is 16 residues. Germline assignment: CDR1 SGDLS and CDR2 YYNGEE. The CDR3 DNA is TGTGCCAGCAGCGTTAAGGGGACAGTTCCGAATGAAAAACTGTTTTTT. This codes for CASSVKGTVPNEKLFF.

This clone showed up just a few times. This rearrangement joins TRBV12-5 to TRBJ1-1; a possible D gene is TRBD1 (6 bases). Trimming removed 6 bases at V and 0 bases at J, with 14 bases between. CDR1 is LGHNT, CDR2 FRNRAP, per germline. CDR3 length equals 15 residues. Here the CDR3 DNA reads TGTGCTAGTGGCCTCGGACAGTTTGTGAACACTGAAGCTTTCTTT. Residues: CASGLGQFVNTEAFF.

The rearrangement uses TRBV6-1 and TRBJ1-4; tentative D call: TRBD1 (6 bases). The CDR3 is 17 amino acids. V lost 6 bases and J 0 bases, leaving 17 bases between the germline ends. Germline V gives CDR1 MNHNS, CDR2 SASEGT. Here the CDR3 DNA reads TGTGCCAGCAGCGAACAGGGAGGGGGAGCAACTAATGAAAAACTGTTTTTT. It is translated as CASSEQGGGATNEKLFF.

The gene calls are TRBV6-5 and TRBJ1-1; tentative D call: TRBD1 (5 bases). V was clipped by 6 bases and J by 5 bases, with 16 bases between them. Per germline, CDR1 MNHEY and CDR2 SVGAGI. The CDR3 totals 14 residues. The CDR3 DNA reads TGTGCCAGCAGACCGAACAGGCCGGGTACTGAAGCTTTCTTT. Protein product: CASRPNRPGTEAFF.

This chain joins TRBV5-1 and TRBJ2-1; D possibly corresponds to TRBD1 (5 bases). With 2 bases removed from V and 0 bases from J, the gap between germline ends came to 9 bases. Germline V gene sequence: CDR1 SGHRS, CDR2 YFSETQ. This CDR3 spans 15 amino acids. Here the CDR3 reads CASSFQGSSYNEQFF. The CDR3 DNA reads TGCGCCAGCAGCTTCCAGGGCAGCTCCTACAATGAGCAGTTCTTC.

V and J are TRBV29-1 and TRBJ2-1, with 11 bases matching TRBD2. The V segment lost 8 bases and the J segment 7 bases; nucleotides outside the gene matches: 7. Germline assignment: CDR1 SQVTM and CDR2 ANQGSEA. This CDR3 region has 13 residues. The CDR3 DNA sequence: TGCAGCATAGCGGGGGGGCCGTGGAATGAGCAGTTCTTC. Encoded protein: CSIAGGPWNEQFF.

Only one count was recorded for this clone. CDR3 loop: CASSLGGLADTDTQYF. DNA of the CDR3: TGCGCCAGCAGCTTGGGCGGACTAGCGGATACAGATACGCAGTATTTT. This chain links TRBV5-1 with TRBJ2-3; 10 bases are shared with TRBD2. The CDR3 spans 16 residues. J was trimmed by 3 bases and V by 0 bases; bases with no gene match: 4. CDR1 is SGHRS and CDR2 is YFSETQ in the germline V gene.

The V call is TRBV12-3 or TRBV12-4, the J call TRBJ1-2, with D maybe TRBD1 (6 bases). The CDR3 consists of 13 residues. V was shortened by 3 bases and J by 14 bases, with 19 bases between the two germline ends. The CDR3 protein is CASSFDRRGARTF. DNA of the CDR3: TGTGCCAGCAGTTTTGACCGCCGGGGGGCTCGGACCTTC.

This sequence joins TRBV11-1 and TRBJ2-1, with 7 bases lining up with TRBD1. This CDR3 has 15 amino acids. CDR1 SGHAT and CDR2 FQDESV come from the germline V gene (reference sequence). The J segment lost 1 base and the V segment lost 5 bases, leaving 5 bases of the junction unmatched. This CDR3 reads CASSNDRVSYNEQFF. CDR3 nucleotides: TGTGCCAGCAGCAACGACAGGGTATCCTACAATGAGCAGTTCTTC.

This clone was observed once. This chain's CDR3 is CASRPLAGAFNEQFF. The CDR3 nucleotides read TGCGCCAGCAGGCCGCTAGCGGGAGCTTTCAATGAGCAGTTCTTC. J is TRBJ2-1 and V is TRBV5-1, with 10 bases aligning to TRBD2. With V trimmed by 5 bases and J by 6 bases, 8 bases remained unmatched. From germline, CDR1 is SGHRS and CDR2 YFSETQ. The CDR3 has 15 amino acids.

The chain employs TRBV7-9 and TRBJ1-4, with D unclear. The CDR3 has 12 residues. Per the germline V gene, CDR1 is SEHNR and CDR2 is FQNEAQ (reference sequence). The germline V and J ends were trimmed by 4 bases and 7 bases, with 7 bases remaining between them. CDR3 nucleotide sequence: TGTGCCAGCAGCTCGGAGGGTGAAAAACTGTTTTTT. This translates into CASSSEGEKLFF.

This clone was found once. The chain joins TRBV7-2 to TRBJ2-6; 9 bases fit TRBD2. Unmatched junction bases numbered 8, after V lost 2 bases and J lost 3 bases. The CDR3 sequence is 18 residues long. Germline-derived CDR1 and CDR2 are SGHTA and FQGNSA. The CDR3 nucleotides are TGTGCCAGCAGCTTATCGGTAGCGGGAGCGAGTGGGGCCAACGTCCTGACTTTC. Its protein product is CASSLSVAGASGANVLTF.

The CDR3, as DNA: TGTGCCAGCAGTCCTAGCGGGAGGACGAACACCGGGGAGCTGTTTTTT. This sequence encodes CASSPSGRTNTGELFF. The rearrangement links TRBV7-2 to TRBJ2-2; TRBD2 aligns across 11 bases. CDR1 is SGHTA and CDR2 is FQGNSA in the germline V gene. Germline trimming cut 6 bases from V and 0 bases from J; bases unmatched to any gene: 3. This CDR3 has 16 residues.

V gene TRBV5-1 combines with J gene TRBJ2-7, with a weak D call TRBD1 (6 bases). The CDR3 is made up of 13 amino acids. CDR1 and CDR2 from the germline V gene are SGHRS and YFSETQ. V lost 5 bases and J 0 bases, leaving 9 bases between the germline ends. CDR3 sequence (DNA): TGCGCCAGCAGTACAGGGAGCTCCTACGAGCAGTACTTC. Translation gives CASSTGSSYEQYF.

The V call is TRBV5-4, the J call TRBJ2-1; D may be TRBD2 (5 bases). Germline V gene data show CDR1 as SGHNT and CDR2 as YYREEE (reference sequence). V lost 1 base to trimming and J lost 12 bases, with 17 bases between them. This CDR3 has 14 residues. The CDR3 DNA sequence: TGTGCCAGCAGCTTGCCGGGAACCCACCTTGGGCAGTTCTTC. It encodes CASSLPGTHLGQFF.